A selection of T cell receptor beta chains follows, all from one sample in a study of patients with pleural tuberculosis. Via MiXCR, TCRdb re-called the reads, giving one row per CDR3 protein. The sample shows 40,000 to 55,000 distinct CDR3 sequences, about 7.3% of them seen only once. These receptors were collected from a human donor with pleural tuberculosis. Each CDR3 is given without its conserved first and last residue. The order of the fields is J gene, CDR3 length, V gene, CDR3 protein.

J: TRBJ1-2
length: 12
V: TRBV28
CDR3: ASSSTSNNYGYT

J: TRBJ2-1
length: 13
V: TRBV6-2/TRBV6-3
CDR3: ASSYSRDSYNEQF

J: TRBJ2-1
length: 12
V: TRBV20-1
CDR3: SAPRPPAYNEQF

J: TRBJ2-3
length: 14
V: TRBV3-1
CDR3: ASSLRLAGGLDTQY

J: TRBJ2-1
length: 13
V: TRBV3-1
CDR3: ASIPPGGHYNEQF

J: TRBJ2-3
length: 10
V: TRBV4-2
CDR3: ASSLITDTQY

J: TRBJ2-1
length: 13
V: TRBV27
CDR3: ASSLSSSGSYEQF

J: TRBJ2-3
length: 12
V: TRBV11-2
CDR3: ASSPSISADTQY

J: TRBJ1-1
length: 13
V: TRBV6-2/TRBV6-3
CDR3: ASSYRREMNTEAF

J: TRBJ2-1
length: 13
V: TRBV12-3/TRBV12-4
CDR3: ASSRAGYVVDEQF

J: TRBJ2-5
length: 10
V: TRBV20-1
CDR3: SEEREGGTQY

J: TRBJ1-1
length: 11
V: TRBV10-3
CDR3: AINGDWNTEAF

J: TRBJ1-5
length: 11
V: TRBV6-1
CDR3: ASSLQQRQPQH

J: TRBJ1-4
length: 12
V: TRBV20-1
CDR3: SATSGTGSEKLF

J: TRBJ1-1
length: 13
V: TRBV12-3/TRBV12-4
CDR3: ASSLTGVLTTEAF

J: TRBJ1-5
length: 13
V: TRBV2
CDR3: ASSAGGVSNQPQH

J: TRBJ1-1
length: 9
V: TRBV20-1
CDR3: SESLGTEAF

J: TRBJ2-3
length: 14
V: TRBV2
CDR3: ASSEIGLADTDTQY

J: TRBJ1-5
length: 12
V: TRBV19
CDR3: ASTLAGNSQPQH

J: TRBJ1-6
length: 12
V: TRBV18
CDR3: ASATGTVNSPLH

J: TRBJ1-2
length: 10
V: TRBV11-1
CDR3: ASSPRTGSYT

J: TRBJ2-1
length: 14
V: TRBV19
CDR3: ASSQSGSSSYNEQF

J: TRBJ1-1
length: 14
V: TRBV6-2/TRBV6-3
CDR3: ASSYYGTGMNTEAF

J: TRBJ2-1
length: 10
V: TRBV3-1
CDR3: ASSKAAWEQF

J: TRBJ2-2
length: 13
V: TRBV7-6
CDR3: ASSLTSVNTGELF

J: TRBJ1-1
length: 10
V: TRBV19
CDR3: AAQGVNTEAF

J: TRBJ2-1
length: 16
V: TRBV12-5
CDR3: ASGLVLNQNGPYNEQF

J: TRBJ1-1
length: 12
V: TRBV29-1
CDR3: SLTTGQALTEAF

J: TRBJ2-1
length: 10
V: TRBV10-1
CDR3: ASRQGANEQF